Listed below are T cell receptor beta chains from one sample, sequenced in a study of blood T cell repertoires in COVID-19. Measured with immunoSEQ multiplex PCR; TCRdb has only the in-frame clones, and not every one. The sample includes roughly 150,000 clones, 70% to 90% of them seen just once. The specimen was peripheral blood. The receptors shown here come from a woman between 50 and 59 years old with COVID-19, enrolled during active disease. Each CDR3 is given with its conserved first and last residue. Each record gives: CDR3 length, V gene, clone size, D gene, J gene, CDR3 protein, CDR3 DNA. D genes are given only for firm matches. Rows give clone size only sometimes, using once, few, many, or a class for an expanded clone.

cdr3_length: 18
v_call: TRBV3-1/TRBV3-2
clone_size: NA
d_call: TRBD2
j_call: TRBJ2-5
cdr3_aa: CASSHPSTSGGLGETQYF
cdr3_nt: TGTGCCAGCAGCCATCCTTCGACTAGCGGGGGCCTGGGGGAGACCCAGTACTTC

cdr3_length: 13
v_call: TRBV5-1
clone_size: NA
d_call: NA
j_call: TRBJ1-2
cdr3_aa: CASSLGQQYGYTF
cdr3_nt: TGCGCCAGCAGCTTGGGACAGCAATATGGCTACACCTTC

cdr3_length: 20
v_call: TRBV29-1
clone_size: NA
d_call: TRBD1
j_call: TRBJ1-1
cdr3_aa: CSGKTYTPGQHTTGFTEAFF
cdr3_nt: TGCAGCGGCAAAACCTACACCCCGGGACAGCACACTACCGGGTTCACTGAAGCTTTCTTT

cdr3_length: 13
v_call: TRBV28
clone_size: NA
d_call: NA
j_call: TRBJ2-7
cdr3_aa: CASSFRAGYEQYF
cdr3_nt: TGTGCCAGCAGTTTCAGGGCTGGGTACGAGCAGTACTTC

cdr3_length: 16
v_call: TRBV7-2
clone_size: NA
d_call: TRBD1
j_call: TRBJ2-7
cdr3_aa: CASSQGSGQGSYEQYF
cdr3_nt: TGTGCCAGCAGCCAAGGATCAGGACAGGGGTCCTACGAGCAGTACTTC

cdr3_length: 17
v_call: TRBV19
clone_size: once
d_call: NA
j_call: TRBJ2-2
cdr3_aa: CASRPQGEAGNTGELFF
cdr3_nt: TGTGCCAGTAGGCCCCAGGGGGAGGCTGGGAACACCGGGGAGCTGTTTTTT

cdr3_length: 13
v_call: TRBV5-1
clone_size: NA
d_call: NA
j_call: TRBJ1-1
cdr3_aa: CASSTDTNTEAFF
cdr3_nt: TGCGCCAGCAGCACGGACACGAACACTGAAGCTTTCTTT

cdr3_length: 14
v_call: TRBV28
clone_size: NA
d_call: NA
j_call: TRBJ2-5
cdr3_aa: CASRPGGGRETQYF
cdr3_nt: TGTGCCAGCAGGCCGGGTGGCGGGCGAGAGACCCAGTACTTC

cdr3_length: 13
v_call: TRBV9
clone_size: NA
d_call: NA
j_call: TRBJ1-2
cdr3_aa: CASGGAYLRGYTF
cdr3_nt: TGTGCCAGCGGGGGGGCGTATTTGAGAGGCTACACCTTC

cdr3_length: 16
v_call: TRBV5-4
clone_size: NA
d_call: TRBD2
j_call: TRBJ2-1
cdr3_aa: CASSYWTSGGLDEQFF
cdr3_nt: TGTGCCAGCAGCTACTGGACTAGCGGGGGTCTCGATGAGCAGTTCTTC

cdr3_length: 14
v_call: TRBV7-2
clone_size: NA
d_call: TRBD1
j_call: TRBJ2-7
cdr3_aa: CASSSRDSSYEQYF
cdr3_nt: TGTGCCAGCAGCAGCCGGGACAGCTCCTACGAGCAGTACTTC

cdr3_length: 17
v_call: TRBV19
clone_size: NA
d_call: NA
j_call: TRBJ2-1
cdr3_aa: CASSIVSDSPDYNEQFF
cdr3_nt: TGTGCCAGTAGTATAGTATCAGACTCCCCGGACTACAATGAGCAGTTCTTC

cdr3_length: 13
v_call: TRBV18
clone_size: NA
d_call: NA
j_call: TRBJ1-2
cdr3_aa: CASSNQTNYGYTF
cdr3_nt: TGTGCCAGCTCAAACCAGACTAACTATGGCTACACCTTC

cdr3_length: 13
v_call: TRBV28
clone_size: NA
d_call: TRBD1
j_call: TRBJ2-7
cdr3_aa: CASQPGQSYEQYF
cdr3_nt: TGTGCCAGCCAACCGGGACAGAGCTACGAGCAGTACTTC

cdr3_length: 14
v_call: TRBV28
clone_size: NA
d_call: NA
j_call: TRBJ1-1
cdr3_aa: CASSLLQEGTEAFF
cdr3_nt: TGTGCCAGCAGTTTATTACAGGAGGGGACTGAAGCTTTCTTT

cdr3_length: 15
v_call: TRBV6-5
clone_size: NA
d_call: TRBD1
j_call: TRBJ2-1
cdr3_aa: CASRLGTATYNEQFF
cdr3_nt: TGTGCCAGCAGACTCGGGACAGCGACCTACAATGAGCAGTTCTTC

cdr3_length: 16
v_call: TRBV18
clone_size: NA
d_call: NA
j_call: TRBJ2-2
cdr3_aa: CASSPGRGANTGELFF
cdr3_nt: TGTGCCAGCTCACCCGGCAGGGGCGCGAACACCGGGGAGCTGTTTTTT

cdr3_length: 13
v_call: TRBV2
clone_size: NA
d_call: NA
j_call: TRBJ1-1
cdr3_aa: CASTGVGGTEAFF
cdr3_nt: TGTGCCAGCACCGGGGTGGGGGGCACTGAAGCTTTCTTT

cdr3_length: 14
v_call: TRBV7-3
clone_size: NA
d_call: NA
j_call: TRBJ2-7
cdr3_aa: CASSLTSGPYEQYF
cdr3_nt: TGTGCCAGCAGCTTAACTAGCGGACCCTACGAGCAGTACTTC

cdr3_length: 14
v_call: TRBV9
clone_size: NA
d_call: TRBD2
j_call: TRBJ2-5
cdr3_aa: CASSIAGGPETQYF
cdr3_nt: TGTGCCAGCAGCATAGCGGGGGGGCCAGAGACCCAGTACTTC

cdr3_length: 15
v_call: TRBV30
clone_size: NA
d_call: TRBD2
j_call: TRBJ2-2
cdr3_aa: CARERRGGNTGELFF
cdr3_nt: TGTGCCCGGGAGCGGCGGGGGGGTAACACCGGGGAGCTGTTTTTT

cdr3_length: 15
v_call: TRBV6-8
clone_size: NA
d_call: NA
j_call: TRBJ1-2
cdr3_aa: CASLGGAPYNYGYTF
cdr3_nt: TGTGCCAGCTTGGGGGGGGCCCCTTATAACTATGGCTACACCTTC

cdr3_length: 11
v_call: TRBV5-8
clone_size: NA
d_call: NA
j_call: TRBJ2-5
cdr3_aa: CASSPGETQYF
cdr3_nt: TGTGCCAGCAGCCCCGGGGAGACCCAGTACTTC

cdr3_length: 10
v_call: TRBV6-7
clone_size: NA
d_call: NA
j_call: TRBJ1-2
cdr3_aa: CASSYSSRTF
cdr3_nt: TGTGCCAGCAGTTACTCGAGCCGCACCTTC

cdr3_length: 18
v_call: TRBV7-6
clone_size: few
d_call: TRBD1
j_call: TRBJ1-5
cdr3_aa: CASSRDPQGVHSNQPQHF
cdr3_nt: TGTGCCAGCAGCCGAGATCCACAGGGGGTCCATAGCAATCAGCCCCAGCATTTT

cdr3_length: 15
v_call: TRBV28
clone_size: few
d_call: NA
j_call: TRBJ2-3
cdr3_aa: CASRSRKTYTDTQYF
cdr3_nt: TGTGCCAGCAGGAGCAGGAAAACATACACAGATACGCAGTATTTT

cdr3_length: 15
v_call: TRBV5-1
clone_size: NA
d_call: NA
j_call: TRBJ2-7
cdr3_aa: CASSLAAGTFYEQYF
cdr3_nt: TGCGCCAGCAGCTTGGCGGCGGGGACTTTCTACGAGCAGTACTTC

cdr3_length: 15
v_call: TRBV14
clone_size: once
d_call: NA
j_call: TRBJ1-4
cdr3_aa: CASSQGRFINEKLFF
cdr3_nt: TGTGCCAGCAGCCAAGGGAGGTTTATTAATGAAAAACTGTTTTTT

cdr3_length: 14
v_call: TRBV29-1
clone_size: NA
d_call: TRBD1
j_call: TRBJ2-1
cdr3_aa: CSVPGTGNYNEQFF
cdr3_nt: TGCAGCGTCCCCGGGACAGGGAACTACAATGAGCAGTTCTTC

cdr3_length: 15
v_call: TRBV9
clone_size: NA
d_call: NA
j_call: TRBJ1-4
cdr3_aa: CASSVTPTTNEKLFF
cdr3_nt: TGTGCCAGCAGCGTAACACCCACAACTAATGAAAAACTGTTTTTT

cdr3_length: 18
v_call: TRBV3-1/TRBV3-2
clone_size: NA
d_call: TRBD2
j_call: TRBJ2-3
cdr3_aa: CASSPSSGGARSTDTQYF
cdr3_nt: TGTGCCAGCAGCCCCTCTAGCGGGGGGGCCCGGAGCACAGATACGCAGTATTTT

cdr3_length: 13
v_call: TRBV30
clone_size: few
d_call: TRBD1
j_call: TRBJ2-7
cdr3_aa: CAWRTGVSYEQYF
cdr3_nt: TGTGCCTGGAGGACAGGGGTCTCCTACGAGCAGTACTTC

cdr3_length: 12
v_call: TRBV19
clone_size: NA
d_call: NA
j_call: TRBJ2-5
cdr3_aa: CASSRPAETQYF
cdr3_nt: TGTGCCAGTAGTCGCCCAGCGGAGACCCAGTACTTC

cdr3_length: 14
v_call: TRBV27
clone_size: NA
d_call: TRBD2
j_call: TRBJ2-7
cdr3_aa: CASSSASGDYEQYF
cdr3_nt: TGTGCCAGCAGTTCGGCTAGCGGGGACTACGAGCAGTACTTC